This passage covers 17 T cell receptor beta chains from one sample sequenced in a study of T cell responses to AZD1222 COVID-19 vaccine. TCRdb's copy holds only in-frame clones and misses some; the assay was immunoSEQ multiplex PCR. Of around 100,000 clones in the sample, about nine tenths were seen once. Material: peripheral blood, obtained on day 0 of AZD1222 vaccination. These receptors were collected from an adult in good health.

This chain links TRBV28 with TRBJ1-1; possibly TRBD1 for D (5 bases). The CDR3 extends over 15 amino acids. CDR1 and CDR2 (germline): MDHEN, SYDVKM. V was clipped by 6 bases and J by 4 bases, with 18 bases between them. CDR3 bases: TGTGCCAGCAGACCGACTCGGACGGGGGGCACTGAAGCTTTCTTT. This gives the protein CASRPTRTGGTEAFF.

J is TRBJ2-7 and V is TRBV2; no clear D. Germline V gene lookup returns CDR1 SNHLY and CDR2 FYNNEI. The CDR3 loop spans 12 amino acids. Trimming removed 4 bases from V and 3 bases from J, with 7 bases in between. Here the CDR3 reads CASSVAIYEQYF. The CDR3 DNA reads as TGTGCCAGCAGTGTCGCGATCTACGAGCAGTACTTC.

This rearrangement joins TRBV28 to TRBJ1-1; no reliable D call. The V end was cut by 5 bases, the J end by 1 base, with 14 bases between. CDR1 MDHEN and CDR2 SYDVKM come from the germline V gene. The CDR3 runs to 15 residues. CDR3 DNA sequence: TGTGCCAGCAGTGACCCGACCGACTGGAACACTGAAGCTTTCTTT. This sequence encodes CASSDPTDWNTEAFF.

The table lists this clone with a few counts. The chain is built from TRBV7-9 and TRBJ2-1; maybe TRBD1 (6 bases). In germline, CDR1 is SEHNR, CDR2 FQNEAQ (reference sequence). This CDR3 region has 15 residues. V dropped 4 bases and J dropped 3 bases, with 13 bases sitting between them. The CDR3 nucleotides are TGTGCCAGCAGCTCCAGACCAGGGGACTACAATGAGCAGTTCTTC. Protein: CASSSRPGDYNEQFF.

The V call is TRBV19, the J call TRBJ2-2, with D possibly matching TRBD1 (5 bases). V was shortened by 7 bases and J by 1 base, with 16 bases between the two germline ends. CDR1 and CDR2 (germline): LNHDA, SQIVND (reference sequence). CDR3 length equals 16 residues. The CDR3 DNA reads as TGTGCCAGTACCCCACACGGCAGGGAGAACACCGGGGAGCTGTTTTTT. Translated: CASTPHGRENTGELFF.

The genes are TRBV12-3 or TRBV12-4 and TRBJ2-7, with D possibly matching TRBD1 (6 bases). With 7 bases removed from V and 9 bases from J, the gap between germline ends came to 16 bases. The CDR3 has 12 residues. The CDR3: CASMVTTGRQYF. The CDR3 DNA reads as TGTGCCAGCATGGTCACTACAGGGAGGCAGTACTTC.

The chain employs TRBV7-9 and TRBJ2-2, with no clear D. V was trimmed by 5 bases and J by 4 bases, leaving 11 bases between them. From germline, CDR1 is SEHNR and CDR2 FQNEAQ (reference sequence). The CDR3 totals 14 residues. The CDR3 is CASSPRVFTGELFF. The CDR3 nucleotides are TGTGCCAGCAGCCCCCGGGTCTTCACCGGGGAGCTGTTTTTT.

Only a few counts were recorded for this clone. This sequence joins TRBV18 and TRBJ1-2; D might be TRBD1 (5 bases). From germline, CDR1 is KGHSH and CDR2 LQKENI. Trimming removed 2 bases from V and 6 bases from J, with 10 bases in between. The CDR3 has 13 residues. CDR3 DNA sequence: TGTGCCAGCTCACCAGGGGCGAAAAATGGCTACACCTTC. Its protein product is CASSPGAKNGYTF.

The chain has TRBV11-2 and TRBJ2-7, with unresolved D. The CDR3 contains 13 residues. Looked up from germline, CDR1 is SGHAT and CDR2 is FQNNGV. Trimming pared 1 base from V and 3 bases from J, leaving 7 bases between. CDR3 DNA: TGTGCCAGCAGCTTAGCAGGCAGCTACGAGCAGTACTTC. Its translation is CASSLAGSYEQYF.

The chain joins TRBV7-8 to TRBJ2-1; 7 nucleotides match TRBD2. Per germline, CDR1 SGHVS and CDR2 FQNEAQ. With 3 bases clipped from V and 5 bases from J, the junction kept 7 bases outside the gene matches. The CDR3 length is 15 residues. The CDR3 is CASSFRDYLDNEQFF. The CDR3 DNA sequence: TGTGCCAGCAGCTTCCGGGACTACCTTGACAATGAGCAGTTCTTC.

This clone has only one observation. This rearrangement joins TRBV9 to TRBJ2-2; D remains ambiguous. CDR3 size: 14 residues. V dropped 1 base and J dropped 4 bases, with 8 bases sitting between them. Germline V gives CDR1 SGDLS, CDR2 YYNGEE. The chain's CDR3 is CASSVKGSTGELFF. CDR3 coding DNA: TGTGCCAGCAGCGTAAAGGGATCCACCGGGGAGCTGTTTTTT.

This clone was seen just once. The rearrangement links TRBV6-6 to TRBJ1-6; D unresolved. V was cut by 7 bases and J by 5 bases, with 12 bases left in between. This CDR3 contains 14 residues. Germline V gene sequence: CDR1 MNHNY, CDR2 SVGAGI (reference sequence). The chain's CDR3 is CASITDTHNSPLHF. CDR3 DNA: TGTGCCAGCATCACAGACACACATAATTCACCCCTCCACTTT.

The chain recombines TRBV28 with TRBJ2-7; 7 bases are shared with TRBD2. The V and J ends lost 4 bases and 12 bases, in that order; junction bases with no gene match: 15. The CDR3 totals 14 residues. The germline V gene encodes CDR1 MDHEN and CDR2 SYDVKM. In nucleotides, the CDR3 is TGTGCCAGCAGTTATAAACTACAGCGGGGTAGTAGGTACTTC. This codes for CASSYKLQRGSRYF.

V usage is TRBV24-1 and J usage is TRBJ1-5; D is perhaps TRBD1 (6 bases). The CDR3 runs to 15 residues. V lost 6 bases and J lost 3, with 14 bases in between. Germline V CDR1 and CDR2: KGHDR, SFDVKD. DNA for the CDR3: TGTGCCACCAGTCAAAACACAGGGAACAATCAGCCCCAGCATTTT. This encodes CATSQNTGNNQPQHF.

J is TRBJ2-1 and V is TRBV9; possible D gene TRBD1, 6 bases. CDR1 SGDLS and CDR2 YYNGEE come from the germline V gene. V shed 2 bases and J shed 3 bases, with 12 bases lying between them. The CDR3 extends over 15 amino acids. In nucleotides, the CDR3 is TGTGCCAGCAGCGTCGGCTTAGGGGGCTACAATGAGCAGTTCTTC. Translation gives CASSVGLGGYNEQFF.

V is TRBV19 and J is TRBJ1-5, with D tentatively TRBD1 (5 bases). The length of the CDR3 is 16 residues. Germline loops: CDR1 LNHDA, CDR2 SQIVND (reference sequence). V was cut by 4 bases and J by 1 base, with 14 bases left in between. The CDR3 protein is CASSSQGDRSNQPQHF. The CDR3 DNA is TGTGCCAGTAGTAGCCAGGGCGATCGAAGCAATCAGCCCCAGCATTTT. Variable domain in full (rest from reference TRBV19 and TRBJ1-5): DGGITQSPKYLFRKEGQNVTLSCEQNLNHDAMYWYRQDPGQGLRLIYYSQIVNDFQKGDIAEGYSVSREKKESFPLTVTSAQKNPTAFYLCASSSQGDRSNQPQHFGDGTRLSIL.

The chain employs TRBV19 and TRBJ1-5; D remains ambiguous. The CDR3 consists of 14 residues. The germline V gene has CDR1 LNHDA and CDR2 SQIVND (reference sequence). The V gene lost 7 bases and the J gene lost 0 bases, with 10 bases spanning the gap. The CDR3 sequence is CASTDQYSNQPQHF. CDR3 nucleotides: TGTGCCAGTACCGATCAGTATAGCAATCAGCCCCAGCATTTT.